This TCR beta chain came from a study of blood T cell repertoires in COVID-19 (dated by TCRdb to 2020 to 2021). Describing the broader study: The collaborator samples originated in the United States, Italy and Spain and spanned the acute and convalescent phases of COVID-19. The prospective study material was composed of cDNA or gDNA derived from T cells, B-cell-depleted T cells, or PBMCs. Deeply sampled blood TCRbeta repertoires from subjects exposed to, actively infected with, or recovered from COVID-19 were included in the dataset. A freely available public database, intended as a resource for researchers studying the immune response to SARS-CoV-2, is where the repertoires were released. The samples were drawn from two sources: the first 160 participants of the ongoing ImmuneRACE study, and 1,254 subjects contributed by 6 global collaborators. The sample metadata nearly always contained a de-identified subject ID, COVID-19 status, age in years and sex. HLA class I and class II types, where available, came from metadata supplied by the sample provider rather than from assay-based typing.

With respect to this clone: It lacks a known antigen. One base away there is no much larger clone; base qualities are not given.

One collaborating source in Seattle enrolled patients while the patients were actively infected and followed the patients over time throughout the course of disease. Each collaborating institution followed its own protocols to collect whole blood in K2EDTA tubes. Collaborator samples were shipped for TCRbeta analysis as frozen whole blood, isolated PBMCs, or DNA extracted from either sample type. The immunoSEQ Assay, a bias-controlled multiplex PCR, was used to amplify TCRbeta CDR3 regions from genomic DNA. The study's own analysis went as follows. The number of nucleated cells in each sample was estimated by amplification of reference gene primers within the assay. To quantify the absolute abundance of each unique TCRbeta CDR3 rearrangement, sequence reads were collapsed and filtered. For each sample, productive Simpson clonality was calculated by taking the square root of Simpson's diversity index across productive rearrangements. Drawn from immuneACCESS, this table holds only the in-frame rearrangements with V and J called that TCRdb kept. Clones are partly lost; checked studies trace under half to an unresolved V gene and leave the rest unexplained. V, J and clone size were drawn from that table, and D and trimming were deduced from the DNA. Recorded for this sample are some 180,000 clones; 70% to 90% of them occurred a single time. The leading ten clones occupy approximately 2.6% of the sample.

Results and caveats for the whole study, not just this receptor: The quantity of clinical and demographic metadata differed by source and by participant and was supplied without curation.

Input material: peripheral blood. The receptor comes from a woman of 80 years or more with COVID-19, enrolled during active disease.

The DNA sequence is given as TGTGCCAGCAGTGAAGCCAGGGGCAGAGACGAGCAGTACTTC. This sequence encodes CASSEARGRDEQYF. The rearranged chain carries TRBV2 and TRBJ2-7; possibly the D gene is TRBD1, per 6 matching bases. The CDR3 spans 14 residues, from the cysteine through the phenylalanine. Only the CDR3 part of the read is kept: 42 bases, read in frame from the first base. The germline V gene encodes CDR1 SNHLY and CDR2 FYNNEI. V is reduced by 0 bases and J by 5 bases, leaving a spacing of 11 bases between them.